The clone carrying this TCR beta chain has just a few counts. What it binds is unknown. The sample originates from a study of T cell repertoires in cytomegalovirus infection. Study-level information: Indications came from public TCR beta signatures; they pointed to CMV infection and to a matching HLA type.

Overall study findings and caveats: The ex vivo response was dominated by HLA-C-restricted CMV-specific TCR beta clonotypes. CMV carriers having the relevant HLA were flagged by cumulative public TCR beta family frequency.

V lost 3 bases and J lost 1, with 12 bases in between. Germline CDR1 DFQATT, CDR2 SNEGSKA (reference sequence). The CDR3 contains 14 residues. TCRdb re-derived calls from the reads in MiXCR, one entry per CDR3 protein. This table holds roughly 230,000 distinct CDR3 sequences, 15% to 20% found once. The chain combines TRBV20-1 with TRBJ1-1, with D uncertain. The sequence was obtained from a human donor in good health (CMV status not recorded). Some clones in this sample may be carry-over from other donors' samples. What was sequenced was CD8+ T cells from PBMCs. The chain's CDR3 is CSASVMKWNTEAFF. The CDR3 DNA reads as TGCAGTGCTAGTGTAATGAAGTGGAACACTGAAGCTTTCTTT.